The 4 T cell receptor beta chains given below trace back to one sample, sequenced in a study of control samples from healthy donors and cancer patients. Sequencing was performed with immunoSEQ multiplex PCR; in TCRdb, only in-frame clones are kept and a portion is missing. The sample yields some 190,000 clones, of which the top ten take up less than 2.5%. Material for sequencing was blood. The receptors shown here come from a woman in her twenties or thirties in good health.

V is TRBV2 and J is TRBJ1-6, with D unresolved. Germline lookup yields CDR1 SNHLY and CDR2 FYNNEI. The CDR3 is made up of 13 amino acids. V was shortened by 7 bases and J by 8 bases, with 12 bases between the two germline ends. Here the CDR3 reads CASNGETDSPLHF. Here the CDR3 DNA reads TGTGCCAGCAATGGTGAGACTGATTCACCCCTCCACTTT.

This sequence joins TRBV12-3 or TRBV12-4 and TRBJ1-2; unclear D gene. The CDR3 has 12 amino acids. The ends were cut back, 10 bases at V and 4 bases at J, with 13 bases in the middle. CDR3 region: CATSSPLYGYTF. The CDR3 nucleotides read TGTGCCACTTCCTCCCCCCTCTATGGCTACACCTTC.

The rearrangement uses TRBV28 and TRBJ1-5, with TRBD1 as a possible D gene (6 bases). The germline CDR1 and CDR2 sequences are MDHEN and SYDVKM. Deletions cut 7 bases from V and 6 bases from J, with 19 bases between. CDR3 length: 15 amino acids. This CDR3 reads CASTRGGQLTQPQHF. Written as DNA, the CDR3 is TGTGCCAGCACCCGGGGGGGACAACTCACTCAGCCCCAGCATTTT.

The gene calls are TRBV12-3 or TRBV12-4 and TRBJ1-6; D is undetermined. Trimming removed 3 bases from V and 7 bases from J, with 7 bases in between. This CDR3 has 13 residues. The CDR3 nucleotides read TGTGCCAGCAGTTTGGTTAGGAATTCACCCCTCCACTTT. This translates into CASSLVRNSPLHF.